This T cell receptor (beta chain) was identified during a study of CD8 T cells in Susac syndrome. The CDR3 has 18 residues. Germline CDR1 and CDR2: SGHDN and FVKESK. Trimming pared 5 bases from V and 0 bases from J, leaving 19 bases between. This clonotype was recorded only once. CD8+ and CD4+ T cells from blood underwent TCR beta sequencing. Random hexamers were used to reverse transcribe an amount of roughly 0.45 to 1 ug RNA. The amplification used immunoSEQ multiplex PCR on TCR beta CDR3; it spanned 54 Vbeta and 13 Jbeta. Via MiXCR, TCRdb re-called the immunoSEQ multiplex PCR reads, giving one row per CDR3 protein. The repertoire holds under 200,000 distinct CDR3 sequences, with roughly 90% as singletons.

This receptor was taken from a human donor with Susac syndrome. The chain employs TRBV14 and TRBJ1-4; D not certain. The sequencing sample was made of CD4+ T cells from PBMCs. CDR3 amino acids: CASSVRLPGLATNEKLFF. As DNA, the CDR3 is TGTGCCAGCAGCGTACGGCTTCCGGGTCTTGCAACTAATGAAAAACTGTTTTTT.